A single sample gave rise to the 10 T cell receptor beta chains below, sequenced in a study of T cells in Graves' hyperthyroidism and ophthalmopathy (dated by TCRdb to about 2019). Library preparation employed multiplex PCR. The reads were generated on an Illumina HiSeq 2000. The TCR beta CDR3 regions were amplified from RNA transcripts. A first-round RT-PCR of the TCR CDR3 used the HTBI primer set with the Qiagen OneStep RT-PCR kit. TCRdb took the public reads, trimmed them with fastp at Q25, ran MiXCR for clone calling and kept in-frame beta chains. Rows are unified per CDR3 protein, each entry keeping the most common DNA and genes. In all, the sample holds fewer than 700,000 distinct CDR3 sequences, and roughly 15% of those were seen once. Approximately 15% of the sample is in the top ten clones. Sequenced material: blood. Receptor source: a woman aged 18-30 years with Graves' ophthalmopathy.

As regards this clonotype: A much more abundant neighbour one base away suggests this may be a read error. The genes are TRBV28 and TRBJ1-5; no clear D. Germline values: CDR1 MDHEN, CDR2 SYDVKM. With 4 bases removed from V and 0 bases from J, the gap between germline ends came to 16 bases. CDR3 size: 17 residues. CDR3 coding DNA: TGTGCCAGCAGTTGGTCCGGGGTCCAAAATAGCAATCAGCCCCAGCATTTT. Translating gives CASSWSGVQNSNQPQHF.

This rearrangement joins TRBV19 to TRBJ2-1, with D possibly matching TRBD1 (7 bases). Germline values: CDR1 LNHDA, CDR2 SQIVND (reference sequence). V was trimmed by 1 base and J by 3 bases, leaving 13 bases between them. This CDR3 is 16 amino acids long. CDR3 nucleotides: TGTGCCAGTAGTATAGGGGCAGGGGGGCTCTACAATGAGCAGTTCTTC. Residues: CASSIGAGGLYNEQFF.

This clonotype was counted a few times. The CDR3 DNA follows: TGTGCCAGCAGTCCCCCCTCAATACATCAGGGGTGGGAAAAACTGTTTTTT. This encodes CASSPPSIHQGWEKLFF. This chain connects TRBV28 to TRBJ1-4, with TRBD1 as a possible D gene (6 bases). This CDR3 region has 17 residues. CDR1 and CDR2 (germline): MDHEN, SYDVKM. The germline V and J ends were trimmed by 5 bases and 8 bases, with 24 bases remaining between them. The full variable domain, rest sourced from reference TRBV28 and TRBJ1-4, is DVKVTQSSRYLVKRTGEKVFLECVQDMDHENMFWYRQDPGLGLRLIYFSYDVKMKEKGDIPEGYSVSREKKERFSLILESASTNQTSMYLCASSPPSIHQGWEKLFFGSGTQLSVL.

This clonotype came up a few times. The DNA for the CDR3 is TGCAGTGCTAGAGCGGACAGGGGAGGGTACACTGAAGCTTTCTTT. It specifies CSARADRGGYTEAFF. The V and J genes are TRBV20-1 and TRBJ1-1; 9 nucleotides line up with TRBD1. The CDR3 has 15 residues. Germline values: CDR1 DFQATT, CDR2 SNEGSKA (reference sequence). The V segment lost 1 base and the J segment 3 bases; nucleotides outside the gene matches: 6.

This clonotype showed up just a few times. V usage is TRBV6-1 and J usage is TRBJ1-6; 7 bases are a match to TRBD1. Germline V gene data show CDR1 as MNHNS and CDR2 as SASEGT. The CDR3 totals 15 residues. The ends lost 0 bases at V and 11 bases at J; junction bases unmatched: 7. This chain's CDR3 is CASSEAPGGFTPLHF. The CDR3 DNA reads as TGTGCCAGCAGTGAAGCTCCAGGGGGATTCACACCCCTCCACTTT.

This clonotype has ten or more counts. V and J are TRBV20-1 and TRBJ2-7; tentative D call: TRBD2 (5 bases). Trimming left V 5 bases short and J 7 bases short, with 12 bases between. Per germline, CDR1 DFQATT and CDR2 SNEGSKA (reference sequence). The CDR3 loop spans 11 amino acids. The CDR3 spells CSAAVPGEQYF. In DNA form, the CDR3 reads TGCAGTGCTGCAGTGCCGGGAGAGCAGTACTTC.

In this sample, this clonotype turned up many times. The chain carries TRBV30 and TRBJ2-5, with D perhaps TRBD1 (5 bases). The CDR3 is made up of 15 amino acids. Germline V gives CDR1 GTSNPN, CDR2 SVGIG (reference sequence). Trimming cost V 3 bases and J 2 bases, with 16 bases left between them. The CDR3 DNA is TGTGCCTGGAGCCCCAGGGTGGGGCTACAAGAGACCCAGTACTTC. The encoded protein is CAWSPRVGLQETQYF.

The CDR3 nucleotides are TGTGCCAGCAGCTCCCCGACTAGCGGGGGGATCAATGAGCAGTTCTTC. Translation gives CASSSPTSGGINEQFF. V and J are TRBV7-9 and TRBJ2-1; 13 nucleotides line up with TRBD2. The CDR3 totals 16 residues. V lost 4 bases, J lost 6 bases, and 6 bases stayed unmatched. CDR1 is SEHNR and CDR2 is FQNEAQ in the germline V gene (reference sequence).

This rearrangement joins TRBV7-3 to TRBJ2-5; tentatively, D is TRBD1 (6 bases). CDR3 size: 13 residues. The germline CDR1 and CDR2 sequences are SGHTA and FQGTGA. Trimming left V 5 bases short and J 5 bases short, with 12 bases between. CDR3 amino acids: CASSMDSLETQYF. Written as DNA, the CDR3 is TGTGCCAGCAGCATGGACAGTTTGGAGACCCAGTACTTC.

This clonotype showed up many times. This sequence joins TRBV6-1 and TRBJ1-4, with 7 bases that match TRBD1. Germline CDR1 and CDR2: MNHNS and SASEGT. The trim removed 8 bases at V and 2 bases at J, leaving 8 bases unmatched. This CDR3 has 15 amino acids. CDR3 coding DNA: TGTGCCAGCTCAGGGGGAACGGGGACTAATGAAAAACTGTTTTTT. This encodes CASSGGTGTNEKLFF.